A single TCR beta chain is shown here with its context. This record comes from a study of blood T cell repertoires in COVID-19. Overall study context: Material from acute and convalescent COVID-19 was sourced from the United States, Italy and Spain. PBMCs, B-cell-depleted T cells, or T cells were the source of the cDNA or gDNA that made up the material.

Assay: immunoSEQ multiplex PCR; the TCRdb copy retains only in-frame clones and omits some. The table lists about 150,000 clones, roughly four fifths of them singletons. Trimming shortened V by 4 bases and J by 6 bases, and 10 bases separated the two germline ends. Per germline, CDR1 LNHDA and CDR2 SQIVND (reference sequence). The CDR3 is made up of 13 amino acids. This receptor was obtained from a woman of 80 years or more with acute or convalescent COVID-19. Sequenced material: peripheral blood. This rearrangement joins TRBV19 to TRBJ2-1; tentatively, D is TRBD2 (6 bases). CDR3 bases: TGTGCCAGTAGTAATCAGGGAGGCAATGAGCAGTTCTTC. Its protein is CASSNQGGNEQFF.